The following is a TCR beta chain sequence with its context. TEMRA cells were FACS-enriched, with CD8+ and CD4+ T cells isolated negatively. Random hexamers were used to reverse transcribe 0.5 to 1 ug of RNA. Using its own MiXCR run on the immunoSEQ multiplex PCR reads, TCRdb lists one record per CDR3 protein. The sample holds more than 55,000 distinct CDR3 sequences, roughly 95% seen once. This record comes from a study of CD8 T cells in Susac syndrome. The CDR3 consists of 12 residues. The germline CDR1 and CDR2 sequences are DFQATT and SNEGSKA (reference sequence). V gave up 6 bases and J gave up 4 bases, with 12 bases separating them.

V usage is TRBV20-1 and J usage is TRBJ1-1, with unresolved D. The receptor comes from a human donor with multiple sclerosis. Sample: CD4+ T cells from PBMCs. This CDR3 reads CSAGRQTTEAFF. The CDR3 bases are TGCAGTGCAGGGCGCCAAACCACTGAAGCTTTCTTT.